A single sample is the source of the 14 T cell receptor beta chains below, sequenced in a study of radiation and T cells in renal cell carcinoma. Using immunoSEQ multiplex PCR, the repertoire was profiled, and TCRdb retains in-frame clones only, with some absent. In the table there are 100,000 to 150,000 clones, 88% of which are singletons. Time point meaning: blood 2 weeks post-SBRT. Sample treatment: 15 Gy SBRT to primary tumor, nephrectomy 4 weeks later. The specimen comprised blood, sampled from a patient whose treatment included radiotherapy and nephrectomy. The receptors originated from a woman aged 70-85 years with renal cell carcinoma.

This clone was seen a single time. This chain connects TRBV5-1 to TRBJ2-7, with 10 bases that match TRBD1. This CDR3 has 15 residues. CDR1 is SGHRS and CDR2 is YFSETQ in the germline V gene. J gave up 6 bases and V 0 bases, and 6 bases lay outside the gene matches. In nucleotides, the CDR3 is TGCGCCAGCAGCTTGGAAGGGACAGGGGAAAGCGAGCAGTACTTC. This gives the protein CASSLEGTGESEQYF.

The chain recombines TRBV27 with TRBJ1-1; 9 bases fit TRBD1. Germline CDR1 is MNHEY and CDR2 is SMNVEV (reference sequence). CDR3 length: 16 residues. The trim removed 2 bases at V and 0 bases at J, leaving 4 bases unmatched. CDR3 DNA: TGTGCCAGCAGTTTACGCCGGGACAGGGTGAACACTGAAGCTTTCTTT. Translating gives CASSLRRDRVNTEAFF.

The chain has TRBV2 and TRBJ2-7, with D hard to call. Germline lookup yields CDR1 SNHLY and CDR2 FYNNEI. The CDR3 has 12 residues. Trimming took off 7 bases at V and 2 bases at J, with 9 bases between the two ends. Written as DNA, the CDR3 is TGTGCCAGCAATCCAAGTACCTACGAGCAGTACTTC. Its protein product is CASNPSTYEQYF.

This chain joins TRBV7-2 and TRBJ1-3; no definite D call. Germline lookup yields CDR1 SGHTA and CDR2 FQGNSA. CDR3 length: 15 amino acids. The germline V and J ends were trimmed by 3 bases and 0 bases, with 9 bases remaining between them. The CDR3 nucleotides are TGTGCCAGCAGCTTGGACTTAATCTCTGGAAACACCATATATTTT. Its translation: CASSLDLISGNTIYF.

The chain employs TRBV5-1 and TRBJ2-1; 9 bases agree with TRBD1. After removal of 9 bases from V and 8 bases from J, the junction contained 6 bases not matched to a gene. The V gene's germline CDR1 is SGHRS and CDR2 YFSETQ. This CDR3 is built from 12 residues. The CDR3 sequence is CAIGTGNDEQFF. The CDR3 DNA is TGCGCCATCGGGACAGGGAACGATGAGCAGTTCTTC.

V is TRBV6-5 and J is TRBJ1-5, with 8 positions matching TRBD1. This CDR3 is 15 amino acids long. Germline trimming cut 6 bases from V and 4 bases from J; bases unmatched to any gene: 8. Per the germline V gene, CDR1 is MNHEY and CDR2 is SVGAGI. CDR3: CASSRDRGANQPQHF. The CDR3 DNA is TGTGCCAGCAGCCGAGACAGGGGTGCTAATCAGCCCCAGCATTTT.

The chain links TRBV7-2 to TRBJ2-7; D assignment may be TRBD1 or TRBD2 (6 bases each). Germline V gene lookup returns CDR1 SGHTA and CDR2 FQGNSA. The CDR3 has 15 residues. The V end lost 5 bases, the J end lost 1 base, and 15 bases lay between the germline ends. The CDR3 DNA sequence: TGTGCCAGCAGCATCGACCGAGGGGGGTCCTACGAGCAGTACTTC. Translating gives CASSIDRGGSYEQYF.

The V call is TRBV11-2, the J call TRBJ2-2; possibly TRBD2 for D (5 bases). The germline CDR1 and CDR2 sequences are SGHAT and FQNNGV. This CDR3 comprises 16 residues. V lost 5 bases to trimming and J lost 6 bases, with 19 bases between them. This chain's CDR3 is CASSPGPGMSPGELFF. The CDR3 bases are TGTGCCAGCAGCCCCGGACCGGGAATGTCACCCGGGGAGCTGTTTTTT.

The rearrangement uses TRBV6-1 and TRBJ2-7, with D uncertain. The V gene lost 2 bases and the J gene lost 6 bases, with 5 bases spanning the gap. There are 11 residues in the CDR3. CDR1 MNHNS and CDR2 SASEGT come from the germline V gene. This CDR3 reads CASSEPSEQYF. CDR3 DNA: TGTGCCAGCAGTGAACCCAGCGAGCAGTACTTC.

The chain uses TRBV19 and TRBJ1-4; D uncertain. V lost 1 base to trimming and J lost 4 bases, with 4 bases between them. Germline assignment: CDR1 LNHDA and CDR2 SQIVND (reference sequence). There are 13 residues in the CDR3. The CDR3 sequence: CASSIVSNEKLFF. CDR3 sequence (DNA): TGTGCCAGTAGTATAGTCAGTAATGAAAAACTGTTTTTT.

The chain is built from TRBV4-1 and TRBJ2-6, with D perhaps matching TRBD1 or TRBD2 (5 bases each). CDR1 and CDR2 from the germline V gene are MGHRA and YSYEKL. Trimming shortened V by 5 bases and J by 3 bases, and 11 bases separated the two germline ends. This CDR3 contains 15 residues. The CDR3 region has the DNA TGCGCCAGCAGCTCATTGGGGGTTGGGGCCAACGTCCTGACTTTC. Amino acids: CASSSLGVGANVLTF.

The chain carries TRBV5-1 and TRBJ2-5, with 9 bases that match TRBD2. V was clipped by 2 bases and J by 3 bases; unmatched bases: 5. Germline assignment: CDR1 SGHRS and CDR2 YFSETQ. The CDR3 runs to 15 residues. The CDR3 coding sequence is TGCGCCAGCAGCTTACAGCGGGGGGCTAAAGAGACCCAGTACTTC. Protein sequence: CASSLQRGAKETQYF.

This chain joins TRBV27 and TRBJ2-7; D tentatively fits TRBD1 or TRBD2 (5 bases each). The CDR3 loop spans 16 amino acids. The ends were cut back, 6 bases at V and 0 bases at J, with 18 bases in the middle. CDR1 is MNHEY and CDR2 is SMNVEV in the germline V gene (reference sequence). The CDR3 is CASSPPGTYHSYEQYF. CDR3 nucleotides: TGTGCCAGCAGCCCCCCCGGGACCTACCACTCCTACGAGCAGTACTTC.

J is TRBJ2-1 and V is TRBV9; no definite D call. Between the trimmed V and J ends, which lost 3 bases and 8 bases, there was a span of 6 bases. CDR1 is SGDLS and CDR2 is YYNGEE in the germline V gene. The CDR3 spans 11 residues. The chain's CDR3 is CASSEMDEQFF. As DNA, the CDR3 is TGTGCCAGCAGCGAAATGGATGAGCAGTTCTTC.